The sequence of this T cell receptor beta chain was determined in a study of T cell clonality in common variable immunodeficiency. Study results and caveats: The cause of increased CVID clonality remains unclear without subpopulation sequencing. Common variable immunodeficiency TCR beta sequences reportedly had fewer deletions and N-nucleotide insertions. CVID patient heterogeneity limited repertoire-clinical complication correlations.

TCRdb keeps only in-frame clones here, not all; method: immunoSEQ multiplex PCR. Altogether 40,000 to 45,000 clones were found in the sample, and no singletons occur. CDR3 length: 18 amino acids. From germline, CDR1 is KGHSH and CDR2 LQKENI. Trimming cost V 8 bases and J 1 base; bases outside gene matches: 11. This clone has a count of ten or more. The antigen remains undetermined. The read falls 3 residues short of the CDR3 end, and the missing part is taken from the germline J gene. The source material was peripheral blood mononuclear cells. The chain is built from TRBV18 and TRBJ2-3; 14 bases map to TRBD2. The receptor comes from a person aged 18 to 75 in good health. CDR3 in amino acids: CASQKGTSGRRGTDTQYF. Incomplete CDR3 DNA: TGTGCCAGCCAGAAGGGGACTAGCGGGAGAAGGGGCACAGATACG.